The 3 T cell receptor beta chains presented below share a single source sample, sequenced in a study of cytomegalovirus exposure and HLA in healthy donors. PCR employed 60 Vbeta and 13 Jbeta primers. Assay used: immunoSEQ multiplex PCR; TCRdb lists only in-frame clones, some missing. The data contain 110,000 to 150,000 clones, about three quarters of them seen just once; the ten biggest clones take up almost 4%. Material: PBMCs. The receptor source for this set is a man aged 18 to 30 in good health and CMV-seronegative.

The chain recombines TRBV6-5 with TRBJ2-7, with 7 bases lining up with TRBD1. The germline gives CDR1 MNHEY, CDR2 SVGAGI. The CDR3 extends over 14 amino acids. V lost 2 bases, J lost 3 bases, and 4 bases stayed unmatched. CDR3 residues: CASSYRDRHYEQYF. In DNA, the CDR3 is TGTGCCAGCAGTTACCGGGACAGACACTACGAGCAGTACTTC.

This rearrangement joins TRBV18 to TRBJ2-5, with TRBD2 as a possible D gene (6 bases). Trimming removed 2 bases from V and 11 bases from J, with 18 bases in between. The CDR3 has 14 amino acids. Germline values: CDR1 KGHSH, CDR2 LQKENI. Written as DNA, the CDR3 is TGTGCCAGCTCACCAGGGACTGAGGGCTCTGCGCAGTACTTC. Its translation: CASSPGTEGSAQYF.

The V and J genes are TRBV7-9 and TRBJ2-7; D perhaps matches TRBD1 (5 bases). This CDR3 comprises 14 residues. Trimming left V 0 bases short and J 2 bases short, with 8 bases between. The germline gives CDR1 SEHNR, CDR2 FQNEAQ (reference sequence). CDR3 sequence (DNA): TGTGCCAGCAGCTTAGCGACAGCTACCTACGAGCAGTACTTC. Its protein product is CASSLATATYEQYF.